The source of this T cell receptor beta chain is a study of T-cell memory formation after mild COVID-19. Study summary: Across donors, TCR clusters were largely donor specific. General observations from the study: Contracting CD4+ clones sat mainly in CM and EM; CD8+ in EMRA. Clones that contracted from day 15 to 85 had balanced CD4/CD8; later expanders were CD4+ biased.

The CDR3 runs to 15 residues. V lost 3 bases and J lost 4; bases outside the gene matches: 8. Germline CDR1 is LGHNA and CDR2 is YSLEER. This clonotype was recorded a few times. As yet, its antigen is unknown. It was 5'RACE with constant-segment primers that produced the TCR alpha and TCR beta cDNA libraries, which carried sample barcodes and UMIs. TCRdb re-called the 5' RACE reads through MiXCR, storing one row per CDR3 protein. The sample has about 400,000 distinct CDR3 sequences, approximately 15% seen once. The sequence was collected from a man younger than 35 who had mild COVID-19 (a few samples of this study predate the infection). Cell type and time point are not known. The V and J genes are TRBV4-3 and TRBJ1-1; TRBD1 matches at 7 bases. Sequencing input: PBMCs or a T cell subset sorted from them (not recorded which). The CDR3 reads CASSQTDRAGTEAFF. Here the CDR3 DNA reads TGCGCCAGCAGCCAGACAGACAGGGCGGGCACTGAAGCTTTCTTT.